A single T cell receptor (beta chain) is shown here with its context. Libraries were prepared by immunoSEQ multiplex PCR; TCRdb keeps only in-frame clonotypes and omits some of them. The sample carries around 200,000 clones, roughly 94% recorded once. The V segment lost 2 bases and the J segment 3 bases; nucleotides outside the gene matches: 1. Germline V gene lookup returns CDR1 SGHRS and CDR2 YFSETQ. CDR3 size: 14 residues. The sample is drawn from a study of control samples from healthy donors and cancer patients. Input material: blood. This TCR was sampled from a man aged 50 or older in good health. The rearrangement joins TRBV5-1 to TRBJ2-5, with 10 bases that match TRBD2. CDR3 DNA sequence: TGCGCCAGCAGCTTCGGGACTAGCGAAGAGACCCAGTACTTC. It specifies CASSFGTSEETQYF.